The 8 T cell receptor beta chains in this list originate from one sample, sequenced in a study of CD8 T cells in ankylosing spondylitis. TCRdb ran MiXCR on the 5' RACE reads and lists one entry per CDR3 protein. Of fewer than 350,000 distinct CDR3 sequences listed, approximately 10% are singletons. Sample: blood, either unsorted or a sorted T cell fraction (not recorded which). The receptor source for this set is a female donor with ankylosing spondylitis or in good health (not recorded which).

This clonotype was counted between two and nine times. The chain links TRBV20-1 to TRBJ1-1; D possibly corresponds to TRBD1 (6 bases). The CDR3 is 13 amino acids. Germline-derived CDR1 and CDR2 are DFQATT and SNEGSKA (reference sequence). V was clipped by 6 bases and J by 5 bases, with 16 bases between them. Written as DNA, the CDR3 is TGCAGTGCCCTCAAGGGGGGACGGACTGAAGCTTTCTTT. It yields the protein CSALKGGRTEAFF.

Regarding this clonotype: This could be a read error, since a much larger clone is one nucleotide away. The rearrangement uses TRBV5-6 and TRBJ2-4; D unclear. Between the trimmed V and J ends, which lost 3 bases and 0 bases, there was a span of 13 bases. The length of the CDR3 is 16 residues. Germline-derived CDR1 and CDR2 are SGHDT and YYEEEE. The CDR3 sequence: CASSSSGTLAKNIQYF. The CDR3 DNA sequence: TGTGCCAGCAGCTCCTCAGGAACCTTAGCCAAAAACATTCAGTACTTC.

The chain recombines TRBV19 with TRBJ1-1; no definite D call. Germline assignment: CDR1 LNHDA and CDR2 SQIVND (reference sequence). The CDR3 totals 15 residues. V shed 6 bases and J shed 4 bases, with 18 bases lying between them. The CDR3 sequence is CASRPDTVVATEAFF. CDR3 DNA sequence: TGTGCCAGTAGGCCCGACACAGTGGTCGCCACTGAAGCTTTCTTT.

Only a few counts were recorded for this clonotype. V is TRBV27 and J is TRBJ2-1; D possibly corresponds to TRBD2 (6 bases). The CDR3 has 12 residues. Trimming stripped 5 bases from V and 8 bases from J, with 10 bases between. From germline, CDR1 is MNHEY and CDR2 SMNVEV (reference sequence). This CDR3 reads CASSRGLHEQFF. The DNA of the CDR3 is TGTGCCAGCAGTAGGGGACTCCATGAGCAGTTCTTC.

The V and J genes are TRBV6-1 and TRBJ2-1, with a tentative D call TRBD2 (6 bases). Trimming pared 8 bases from V and 0 bases from J, leaving 17 bases between. The CDR3 covers 16 residues. Germline loops: CDR1 MNHNS, CDR2 SASEGT. The CDR3 nucleotides read TGTGCCAGCGGGGGTTTTGGTAGCGGCTCCTACAATGAGCAGTTCTTC. Protein: CASGGFGSGSYNEQFF.

This clonotype appeared many times. The V gene is TRBV7-2, the J gene TRBJ1-1; a weak D match, TRBD1 (6 bases). This CDR3 contains 15 residues. Deletions cut 5 bases from V and 3 bases from J, with 16 bases between. Germline lookup yields CDR1 SGHTA and CDR2 FQGNSA. The CDR3 reads CASSQNRVRDTEAFF. CDR3 bases: TGTGCCAGCAGCCAAAACAGGGTTAGAGACACTGAAGCTTTCTTT.

The rearrangement joins TRBV5-1 to TRBJ2-7, with D uncertain. The CDR3 is 13 amino acids. V was shortened by 0 bases and J by 6 bases, with 10 bases between the two germline ends. CDR1 is SGHRS and CDR2 is YFSETQ in the germline V gene. CDR3 coding DNA: TGCGCCAGCAGCTTGGACCTAGTAGGCGAGCAGTACTTC. Its protein is CASSLDLVGEQYF. The full variable domain, in which reference TRBV5-1 and TRBJ2-7 provide the parts outside the CDR3, is KAGVTQTPRYLIKTRGQQVTLSCSPISGHRSVSWYQQTPGQGLQFLFEYFSETQRNKGNFPGRFSGRQFSNSRSEMNVSTLELGDSALYLCASSLDLVGEQYFGPGTRLTVT.

In this sample, this clonotype turned up a few times. The chain employs TRBV7-9 and TRBJ2-7; D is ambiguous. Trimming shortened V by 0 bases and J by 5 bases, and 17 bases separated the two germline ends. CDR3 size: 16 residues. CDR1 SEHNR and CDR2 FQNEAQ come from the germline V gene (reference sequence). This chain's CDR3 is CASSLALDSDGHEQYF. The CDR3 DNA reads TGTGCCAGCAGCTTAGCGTTAGACTCCGACGGCCACGAGCAGTACTTC.